These T cell receptor beta chains were read from a single sample in a study of blood T cells in healthy people across ages. Each CDR3 protein is one row after TCRdb ran MiXCR on the 5' RACE reads. The sample lists around 1.5 million distinct CDR3 sequences, 34% occurring once. The specimen was blood. These receptors all come from a woman under 40 in good health. CDR3s include the opening cysteine and the closing phenylalanine or tryptophan. The D gene is left open where the match is weak. Clone size is given for some rows only: seen once, a few or many times, or a class if the clone is expanded.

TRBJ2-1 | TRBV7-9 | . | . | TGTGCCAGCAGCCCGCCGGAGCGGGCCTACAATGAGCAGTTCTTC | CASSPPERAYNEQFF
TRBJ1-2 | TRBV27 | . | . | TGTGCCAGCAGTTTATCTGTCGGCAGTCTCTATGGCCACACCTTC | CASSLSVGSLYGHTF
TRBJ2-7 | TRBV20-1 | . | . | TGCAGTGCTCTAACCCGTACCTACGAGCAGTACTTC | CSALTRTYEQYF
TRBJ1-5 | TRBV25-1 | . | . | TGTGCCAGCAGTGAATCGGGAATTGAGAGTCAGCCCCAGCATTTT | CASSESGIESQPQHF
TRBJ1-5 | TRBV12-3/TRBV12-4 | TRBD1 | few | TGTGCCAGCAGTAAGGACAGGGCCGATCAGCCCCAGCATTTT | CASSKDRADQPQHF
TRBJ2-7 | TRBV4-1 | . | . | TGCGTCAGCAGCCCGGTCGGGGGCTCCTACGAGCAGTACTTC | CVSSPVGGSYEQYF
TRBJ1-1 | TRBV3-1 | TRBD1 | . | TGTGCCAGCAGCAATGCCGGGACAGAGAACACTGAAGCTTTCTTT | CASSNAGTENTEAFF
TRBJ2-7 | TRBV27 | . | few | TGTGCCAGCAGTGGACGGCGGTACGAGCAGTACTTC | CASSGRRYEQYF
TRBJ2-1 | TRBV27 | . | few | TGTGCCAGCAGATCACACGGAGTCGGCAATGAGCAGTTCTTC | CASRSHGVGNEQFF
TRBJ2-3 | TRBV4-1 | TRBD1 | few | TGCGCCAGCAGCCAAGGACAGGGCCAGGATACGCAGTATTTT | CASSQGQGQDTQYF
TRBJ1-2 | TRBV29-1 | TRBD1 | . | TGCAGCGTTGAGGGCAGGGGGAGTAGGGATGGCTACACCTTC | CSVEGRGSRDGYTF
TRBJ2-7 | TRBV4-1 | . | . | TGCGCCAGCAGCCAAGATCTAGGGGAATCCTCCCACGAGCAGTACTTC | CASSQDLGESSHEQYF
TRBJ1-4 | TRBV7-9 | . | . | TGTGCCAGCAGCTTAGTAGGGATTGAGTCTAATGAAAAACTGTTTTTT | CASSLVGIESNEKLFF
TRBJ2-7 | TRBV7-2 | . | few | TGTGCCAGCAGCACCCGGGTCCGTGGAGAGCAGTACTTC | CASSTRVRGEQYF
TRBJ2-3 | TRBV25-1 | . | . | TGTGCCAGCAGAAGGTGGGATAGAGATACGCAGTATTTT | CASRRWDRDTQYF
TRBJ2-7 | TRBV6-6 | . | few | TGTGCCAGCACCCAGGGCGGGGACGACTCAATCTACGAGCAGTACTTC | CASTQGGDDSIYEQYF
TRBJ2-3 | TRBV11-2 | TRBD2 | . | TGTACCAGCAGCCCCGGGACTAGCGCCTTGCGGGATACGCAGTATTTT | CTSSPGTSALRDTQYF
TRBJ2-5 | TRBV2 | . | . | TGTGCCAGCAGACCCGTTCGGGAACGGGAGACCCAGTACTTC | CASRPVRERETQYF
TRBJ1-5 | TRBV4-2 | . | . | TGTGCCAGCAGCCCAACCAGGACAGCATATCAGCCCCAGCATTTT | CASSPTRTAYQPQHF
TRBJ1-1 | TRBV5-1 | TRBD1 | . | TGCGCCAGCAGCTGGCGAGACAGGGGGCCGAACATGAACACTGAAGCTTTCTTT | CASSWRDRGPNMNTEAFF
TRBJ1-1 | TRBV7-8 | . | . | TGTGCCAGCAGCTTAGTGGTTCGGGGTTCGAGGACTGAAGCTTTCTTT | CASSLVVRGSRTEAFF
TRBJ1-5 | TRBV6-1 | . | . | TGTGCCAGCAGTCCGACATCAGGGAGCGCAAATCAGCCCCAGCATTTT | CASSPTSGSANQPQHF
TRBJ2-3 | TRBV11-3 | TRBD2 | few | TGTGCCAGCAGCAAGATCTTAAGCGGGGGCACAGATACGCAGTATTTT | CASSKILSGGTDTQYF
TRBJ1-2 | TRBV28 | . | . | TGTGCCAGCAGGCCGACGGACAGAAGAGATGGCTACACCTTC | CASRPTDRRDGYTF
TRBJ2-1 | TRBV6-2/TRBV6-3 | TRBD2 | few | TGTGCCAGCAGTTACTCAACTAGCGGGAAGAGCTCCTACAATGAGCAGTTCTTC | CASSYSTSGKSSYNEQFF
TRBJ2-7 | TRBV20-1 | . | . | TGCAGTGCTAGAGAAGCAGGGACCTTCTCCTACGAGCAGTACTTC | CSAREAGTFSYEQYF
TRBJ2-4 | TRBV29-1 | . | few | TGCAGCGCCACAGGTGTGGCCAAAAACATTCAGTACTTC | CSATGVAKNIQYF
TRBJ2-7 | TRBV5-1 | . | . | TGCGCCAGCAGCTTTGCGGGACAGAGGGTGTACGAGCAGTACTTC | CASSFAGQRVYEQYF
TRBJ1-2 | TRBV18 | TRBD1 | . | TGTGCCAGCTCACTTCAAAGGACAGGGGAAAACTATGGCTACACCTTC | CASSLQRTGENYGYTF
TRBJ2-1 | TRBV20-1 | TRBD2 | few | TGCAGTCATAGCGGGGGGGCGGGACAAGAGCAGTTCTTC | CSHSGGAGQEQFF
TRBJ1-5 | TRBV2 | TRBD1 | . | TGTGCCAGCAGCGCCAGGGGGGCCGGGATATATAGCAATCAGCCCCAGCATTTT | CASSARGAGIYSNQPQHF
TRBJ2-2 | TRBV4-1 | . | . | TGCGCCAGCAGCCCCATAGGGTTGGGTACCGGGGAGCTGTTTTTT | CASSPIGLGTGELFF
TRBJ2-1 | TRBV20-1 | TRBD2 | . | TGCAGTGTCCTTACCCCGACTAGCGGGAGAAGGTACAATGAGCAGTTCTTC | CSVLTPTSGRRYNEQFF
TRBJ2-1 | TRBV5-6 | . | . | TGTGCCAGCAGCCCAATCGGTCTCCAGAACTACAATGAGCAGTTCTTC | CASSPIGLQNYNEQFF
TRBJ1-2 | TRBV29-1 | . | . | TGCAGCGTTGAAGATCCAGGGAACTATGGCTACACCTTC | CSVEDPGNYGYTF
TRBJ2-7 | TRBV20-1 | TRBD1 | . | TGCAGTGCTGGACAGGGGGGCTACAAGCAGTACTTC | CSAGQGGYKQYF
TRBJ2-3 | TRBV5-1 | . | few | TGCGCCAGCAGCCGAGCGGAGGGGATCACAGATACGCAGTATTTT | CASSRAEGITDTQYF
TRBJ2-7 | TRBV7-2 | TRBD2 | . | TGTGCCAGCAGCTTCCTCCCCGGGACTAGCGTTTACAATGAGCAGTACTTC | CASSFLPGTSVYNEQYF
TRBJ2-7 | TRBV20-1 | . | . | TGCAGTGCTGGAAGGCAACTCGCCAGCTCCTACGAGCAGTACTTC | CSAGRQLASSYEQYF
TRBJ2-7 | TRBV7-9 | . | few | TGTGCCAGCAACCATCTCCGGCGCTACGAGCAGTACTTC | CASNHLRRYEQYF
TRBJ2-5 | TRBV6-6 | TRBD2 | . | TGTGCCTCAGCGGGGTTCCAAGAGACCCAGTACTTC | CASAGFQETQYF
TRBJ2-1 | TRBV12-3/TRBV12-4 | . | few | TGTGCCAGCAGTTCATACTCGGGACGGTGGTACAATGAGCAGTTCTTC | CASSSYSGRWYNEQFF
TRBJ2-3 | TRBV5-8 | . | . | TGTGCCAGCAGCTATAGCGCCCCTAGCACAGATATGCAGTATTTT | CASSYSAPSTDMQYF
TRBJ1-2 | TRBV20-1 | . | . | TGCAGTGCTAGCGTGGAGTGGGGCTACACCTTC | CSASVEWGYTF
TRBJ2-3 | TRBV10-3 | . | . | TGTGCCATCAGTGTAGAGGGGCAAGATACGCAGTATTTT | CAISVEGQDTQYF
TRBJ2-7 | TRBV9 | . | . | TGTGCCAGCAGCGTAGGGCTTGGCTCCTACGAGCAGTACTTC | CASSVGLGSYEQYF
TRBJ2-7 | TRBV2 | . | few | TGTGCCAGCAGTGAACAGAGCTCCTACGAGCAGTACTTC | CASSEQSSYEQYF
TRBJ2-5 | TRBV28 | TRBD1 | few | TGTGCCAGCAGTTCCTATAGGACAGGGTTGGAGACCCAGTACTTC | CASSSYRTGLETQYF
TRBJ2-5 | TRBV12-3/TRBV12-4 | . | many | TGTGCCAGCAGTTGGATAAACCCGTACCAAGAGACCCAGTACTTC | CASSWINPYQETQYF
TRBJ1-6 | TRBV6-2/TRBV6-3 | . | many | TGTGCCAGCAGTTACCGGTCTTCACCCCTCCACTTT | CASSYRSSPLHF